What follows are 22 T cell receptor beta chains derived from one specimen sequenced in a study of OX40 agonist ivuxolimab in advanced cancers. TCRdb's table, derived via immunoSEQ multiplex PCR, lists solely in-frame clones and lacks some. This table holds about 9,100 clones, roughly 70% found once. Source: CD4+ or CD8+ T cells sorted from blood, taken in a trial of the OX40 agonist ivuxolimab. The source of these receptors is an adult with an advanced solid tumor such as melanoma, head and neck, liver or kidney cancer.

In its sample, this clone is medium-sized (0.01 to 0.1%). The chain combines TRBV28 with TRBJ2-7, with D perhaps matching TRBD1 or TRBD2 (5 bases each). The germline gives CDR1 MDHEN, CDR2 SYDVKM. Between the trimmed V and J ends, which lost 3 bases and 0 bases, there was a span of 18 bases. This CDR3 region has 17 residues. The CDR3 nucleotides read TGTGCCAGCAGTTTGACAGTATGGGCTGCGGGCTCCTACGAGCAGTACTTC. Amino acid sequence: CASSLTVWAAGSYEQYF.

This sequence joins TRBV9 and TRBJ2-7, with TRBD1 as a possible D gene (6 bases). CDR3 size: 14 residues. Looked up from germline, CDR1 is SGDLS and CDR2 is YYNGEE. V lost 0 bases and J 3 bases, leaving 10 bases between the germline ends. The CDR3 nucleotides are TGTGCCAGCAGCGTAGCAGGGGCTGGCTACGAGCAGTACTTC. It specifies CASSVAGAGYEQYF.

This chain links TRBV2 with TRBJ1-5; D possibly corresponds to TRBD1 (6 bases). Germline CDR1 SNHLY, CDR2 FYNNEI. CDR3 length: 14 residues. V was shortened by 3 bases and J by 4 bases, with 10 bases between the two germline ends. CDR3: CASSDWQGNQPQHF. The CDR3 DNA is TGTGCCAGCAGTGATTGGCAGGGGAATCAGCCCCAGCATTTT.

This clone was picked up one time. The chain uses TRBV10-3 and TRBJ2-7; 7 nucleotides agree with TRBD1. V lost 3 bases and J lost 0; bases outside the gene matches: 5. Per germline, CDR1 ENHRY and CDR2 SYGVKD. The CDR3 is 15 amino acids. The CDR3 bases are TGTGCCATCAGTGACCCGGGACAGACCTCCTACGAGCAGTACTTC. This gives the protein CAISDPGQTSYEQYF.

The CDR3 nucleotides are TGTGCCAGCAGCTATTCAGCGGGAGACGGGGAGACCCAGTACTTC. It specifies CASSYSAGDGETQYF. J is TRBJ2-5 and V is TRBV7-7; 8 nucleotides line up with TRBD2. V shed 4 bases and J 5 bases; nucleotides not matched to a gene: 9. This CDR3 has 15 amino acids. Germline CDR1 reads SSHAT; CDR2 reads FNYEAQ (reference sequence).

This clone was detected a few times. The chain employs TRBV7-8 and TRBJ2-1, with TRBD2 matching 12 bases. The germline V gene has CDR1 SGHVS and CDR2 FQNEAQ. Trimming removed 5 bases from V and 9 bases from J; junction bases left unmatched: 8. CDR3 length: 15 residues. The CDR3 DNA is TGTGCCAGCAGCACACGACTAGCGGGAGTGGGTGAGCAGTTCTTC. This sequence encodes CASSTRLAGVGEQFF.

The CDR3: CASSVEGDAYEQYF. CDR3 in DNA: TGTGCCAGCAGCGTAGAAGGTGATGCATACGAGCAGTACTTC. This chain uses TRBV9 with TRBJ2-7; D gene uncertain. With 0 bases removed from V and 4 bases from J, the gap between germline ends came to 11 bases. This CDR3 has 14 residues. Per germline, CDR1 SGDLS and CDR2 YYNGEE.

The chain carries TRBV9 and TRBJ2-7; 7 bases fit TRBD1. The length of the CDR3 is 15 residues. Germline-derived CDR1 and CDR2 are SGDLS and YYNGEE. Trimming at V came to 0 bases and at J to 2 bases, leaving 5 bases not matched to a gene. CDR3 amino acids: CASSVGGGLPYEQYF. CDR3 sequence (DNA): TGTGCCAGCAGCGTAGGAGGGGGCCTCCCCTACGAGCAGTACTTC.

This clone was counted a few times. The chain employs TRBV4-1 and TRBJ1-1; D not certain. CDR3 length: 12 amino acids. Germline values: CDR1 MGHRA, CDR2 YSYEKL. V lost 1 base to trimming and J lost 7 bases, with 7 bases between them. This CDR3 reads CASSQGADEAFF. In DNA, the CDR3 is TGCGCCAGCAGCCAAGGGGCAGATGAAGCTTTCTTT.

The chain uses TRBV28 and TRBJ1-1; D might be TRBD1 (6 bases). The CDR3 has 14 residues. Trimming removed 5 bases from V and 5 bases from J, with 15 bases in between. Germline lookup yields CDR1 MDHEN and CDR2 SYDVKM. This CDR3 reads CASSQSNTGTEAFF. The CDR3 bases are TGTGCCAGCAGTCAATCTAATACAGGGACTGAAGCTTTCTTT.

This sequence joins TRBV11-1 and TRBJ2-2; no clear D. Germline CDR1 SGHAT, CDR2 FQDESV (reference sequence). CDR3 size: 17 residues. The V and J ends lost 3 bases and 2 bases respectively, with 16 bases between them. CDR3 DNA: TGTGCCAGCAGCTTTTTAACTGGTACAGTCAACACCGGGGAGCTGTTTTTT. Protein sequence: CASSFLTGTVNTGELFF.

This clone was picked up a small number of times. The V call is TRBV19, the J call TRBJ2-7; D is perhaps TRBD1 or TRBD2 (5 bases each). The CDR3 runs 13 residues. Trimming removed 5 bases from V and 3 bases from J, with 11 bases in between. Germline V gives CDR1 LNHDA, CDR2 SQIVND (reference sequence). The CDR3 DNA sequence: TGTGCCAGTAGTCCGGGACCGTACTACGAGCAGTACTTC. It specifies CASSPGPYYEQYF.

This clone was detected only a few times. J is TRBJ2-3 and V is TRBV7-8; possibly TRBD2 for D (6 bases). The CDR3 extends over 15 amino acids. CDR1 SGHVS and CDR2 FQNEAQ come from the germline V gene. V lost 0 bases and J 4 bases, leaving 11 bases between the germline ends. The CDR3 DNA reads TGTGCCAGCAGCTTAGCGGGAGGCCCCGCAGATACGCAGTATTTT. Amino acids: CASSLAGGPADTQYF.

This clone was picked up a small number of times. This sequence joins TRBV6-5 and TRBJ1-5; 7 bases map to TRBD1. Germline V gives CDR1 MNHEY, CDR2 SVGAGI. V lost 4 bases and J lost 2; bases outside the gene matches: 5. The CDR3 consists of 15 residues. Here the CDR3 DNA reads TGTGCCAGCAGTTTTCCAGGGGGGGGCAATCAGCCCCAGCATTTT. Its protein is CASSFPGGGNQPQHF.

V is TRBV5-1 and J is TRBJ2-7; D is tentatively TRBD1 or TRBD2 (6 bases each). Trimming took off 3 bases at V and 3 bases at J, with 22 bases between the two ends. The CDR3 length is 17 residues. Germline V gene lookup returns CDR1 SGHRS and CDR2 YFSETQ. In nucleotides, the CDR3 is TGCGCCAGCAGCTCCGGGGGCCACCAAGGGCTATACTACGAGCAGTACTTC. Translating it yields CASSSGGHQGLYYEQYF.

The gene calls are TRBV10-3 and TRBJ1-2; 7 nucleotides line up with TRBD1. J gave up 5 bases and V 3 bases, and 9 bases lay outside the gene matches. This CDR3 region has 15 residues. Germline CDR1 reads ENHRY; CDR2 reads SYGVKD. The CDR3 nucleotides read TGTGCCATCAGTGATCCCGGCGGGACAGCTTATGGCTACACCTTC. Translation gives CAISDPGGTAYGYTF.

Worth noting for this clone: One junction end disagrees with the germline gene, perhaps due to a read error. The chain couples TRBV6-1 to TRBJ2-2; 9 bases align to TRBD2. Germline loops: CDR1 MNHNS, CDR2 SASEGT. The CDR3 runs 18 residues. The CDR3 loop is CASSEVAGEGKGTGELFF. CDR3 bases: TGTGCCAGCAGCGAAGTAGCGGGAGAGGGGAAAGGTACCGGGGAGCTGTTTTTT.

The chain carries TRBV7-6 and TRBJ1-1, with a weak D call TRBD1 (5 bases). Germline V lookup: CDR1 SGHVS, CDR2 FNYEAQ. This CDR3 has 13 residues. V lost 3 bases to trimming and J lost 1 base, with 6 bases between them. The DNA for the CDR3 is TGTGCCAGCAGCTTGGGGGAGAACACTGAAGCTTTCTTT. It encodes CASSLGENTEAFF.

The chain recombines TRBV29-1 with TRBJ1-1; the D gene is possibly TRBD1 (6 bases). This CDR3 is built from 13 residues. V was clipped by 6 bases and J by 1 base, with 12 bases between them. Germline V gene lookup returns CDR1 SQVTM and CDR2 ANQGSEA. The CDR3 sequence: CSVLQGGNTEAFF. As DNA, the CDR3 is TGCAGCGTCCTACAGGGAGGGAACACTGAAGCTTTCTTT.

Only a few counts were recorded for this clone. The rearrangement links TRBV7-9 to TRBJ2-7; 9 bases line up with TRBD1. Germline V gene data show CDR1 as SEHNR and CDR2 as FQNEAQ (reference sequence). The CDR3 has 14 residues. The V segment lost 5 bases and the J segment 3 bases; nucleotides outside the gene matches: 5. The CDR3 region has the DNA TGTGCCAGCAGCCCGGGACAGGGCGGCTACGAGCAGTACTTC. Protein sequence: CASSPGQGGYEQYF.

The V gene is TRBV6-5, the J gene TRBJ2-7; D possibly corresponds to TRBD2 (5 bases). The CDR3 runs 14 residues. Germline V CDR1 and CDR2: MNHEY, SVGAGI. V lost 5 bases, J lost 4 bases, and 15 bases lay in between. Here the CDR3 reads CASSEDLSGYEQYF. CDR3 nucleotides: TGTGCCAGCAGTGAAGACCTAAGCGGTTACGAGCAGTACTTC.

The chain carries TRBV11-2 and TRBJ2-7, with D perhaps matching TRBD2 (6 bases). Trimming shortened V by 1 base and J by 7 bases, and 17 bases separated the two germline ends. In germline, CDR1 is SGHAT, CDR2 FQNNGV. The CDR3 is 15 residues long. This chain's CDR3 is CASSLVAGSPWEQYF. CDR3 DNA: TGTGCCAGCAGCTTAGTGGCGGGAAGCCCTTGGGAGCAGTACTTC.